The text below deals with one TCR beta chain. The entry originates in a study of blood T cell repertoires in COVID-19. Study overall: T cells, B-cell-depleted T cells, or PBMCs supplied cDNA or gDNA.

Per the original methods: The authors estimated nucleated cell counts from reference gene primer amplification. TCRdb keeps only in-frame clones here, not all; method: immunoSEQ multiplex PCR. That table gives V, J and clone size, and the DNA gave D and trimming. This table holds 250,000 or so clones, roughly 90% found once. The V end was cut by 4 bases, the J end by 7 bases, with 16 bases between. Germline V gene sequence: CDR1 KGHDR, CDR2 SFDVKD. The CDR3 has 15 amino acids. What was sequenced was peripheral blood. J is TRBJ2-1 and V is TRBV24-1; D possibly corresponds to TRBD2 (6 bases). The TCR sequence derives from a woman aged 55-75 years with acute or convalescent COVID-19. The DNA for the CDR3 is TGTGCCACCAGTGACCAACTCGGACTACTTAATGAGCAGTTCTTC. This sequence encodes CATSDQLGLLNEQFF.